This TCR beta chain appears in the sequencing data of a study of cytomegalovirus exposure and HLA in healthy donors. Study-level information: A preliminary data release comprised 70 million to 95 million unique TCRs obtained from HLA-typed donors.

Comment on this clone: The antigen is unknown.

Study-level findings and limits: As immune exposure information, only CMV serostatus was available. Follow-up analysis later connected one missense variant in DCLRE1C with trimming of TCR beta V- and J-genes. Common viral pathogens seemed to be connected with several of the most significant clusters, according to a later analysis.

The primer mix had 60 Vbeta and 13 Jbeta primers. The protocol was immunoSEQ multiplex PCR, while the TCRdb copy is restricted to in-frame clones and leaves out a portion. In the table there are 200,000 or so clones, roughly 87% of which are singletons. This CDR3 comprises 17 residues. Germline CDR1 is WSHSY and CDR2 is SAAADI. V shed 10 bases and J 2 bases; nucleotides not matched to a gene: 15. This rearrangement joins TRBV10-2 to TRBJ1-5, with 9 positions matching TRBD1. This TCR derives from a girl less than two years old in good health and CMV-seronegative. Sequenced sample: PBMCs. CDR3 residues: CATQSPTGQGRNQPQHF. Here the CDR3 DNA reads TGCGCCACCCAATCCCCAACGGGACAGGGACGCAATCAGCCCCAGCATTTT.